Below, one TCR beta chain is given with its context. The antigen is unknown. PCR employed 60 Vbeta and 13 Jbeta primers. The protocol was immunoSEQ multiplex PCR, while the TCRdb copy is restricted to in-frame clones and leaves out a portion. This sample's clone table lists under 65,000 clones. The data were obtained in a study of cytomegalovirus exposure and HLA in healthy donors. Findings and limits, study-wide: Beyond CMV serostatus, there was no information to go on about immune exposure. The authors later linked a missense DCLRE1C variant to TCR beta V- and J-gene trimming.

V lost 4 bases, J lost 3 bases, and 19 bases lay in between. This CDR3 contains 16 residues. Germline V CDR1 and CDR2: SGHKS, YYEKEE (reference sequence). This clonotype was sampled from a woman younger than 30 in good health and CMV-seronegative. What was sequenced was PBMCs. The chain employs TRBV5-5 and TRBJ2-5; tentative D call: TRBD2 (6 bases). The CDR3 reads CASSLVVRGVKETQYF. In DNA, the CDR3 is TGTGCCAGCAGCCTTGTGGTTCGCGGGGTCAAAGAGACCCAGTACTTC.